One and the same sample provided the 18 T cell receptor beta chains below, sequenced in a study of T cells in Graves' hyperthyroidism and ophthalmopathy. RNA transcripts were the template for amplifying TCR beta CDR3 regions. First-round RT-PCR with HTBI primers amplified the TCR CDR3 region. TCRdb re-derived calls from the multiplex PCR reads in MiXCR, one entry per CDR3 protein. The table has some 600,000 distinct CDR3 sequences, about 14% seen once. Sequenced sample: blood. These receptor sequences come from a woman younger than 45 with Graves' hyperthyroidism that later progressed to Graves' ophthalmopathy.

There are many counts of this clonotype. This chain uses TRBV15 with TRBJ2-7; 8 bases are a match to TRBD2. V dropped 0 bases and J dropped 3; count of bases not matched to a gene: 7. Looked up from germline, CDR1 is LNHNV and CDR2 is YYDKDF (reference sequence). The CDR3 spans 16 residues. DNA for the CDR3: TGTGCCACCAGCAGAGATCGGCCAGCGGGGGTCTACGAGCAGTACTTC. Protein: CATSRDRPAGVYEQYF. The variable domain in full, completed from reference TRBV15 and TRBJ2-7, reads DAMVIQNPRYQVTQFGKPVTLSCSQTLNHNVMYWYQQKSSQAPKLLFHYYDKDFNNEADTPDNFQSRRPNTSFCFLDIRSPGLGDTAMYLCATSRDRPAGVYEQYFGPGTRLTVT.

This clonotype has at least ten counts. V usage is TRBV30 and J usage is TRBJ2-5; the match to TRBD2 covers 9 bases. CDR3 length: 19 residues. Germline CDR1 reads GTSNPN; CDR2 reads SVGIG (reference sequence). Trimming cost V 0 bases and J 4 bases; bases outside gene matches: 18. This CDR3 reads CAWSVPPIPTSGIRETQYF. DNA for the CDR3: TGTGCCTGGAGTGTACCCCCCATTCCGACTAGCGGTATACGAGAGACCCAGTACTTC.

This clonotype was found a few times. The gene calls are TRBV7-9 and TRBJ1-1, with a weak D call TRBD1 (6 bases). The CDR3 contains 15 residues. V gave up 2 bases and J gave up 6 bases, with 16 bases separating them. Germline loops: CDR1 SEHNR, CDR2 FQNEAQ (reference sequence). The DNA for the CDR3 is TGTGCCAGCAGCTTAAGGACAGAGGCCGGGGCTGAAGCTTTCTTT. Translating it yields CASSLRTEAGAEAFF.

In this sample, this clonotype turned up many times. The chain links TRBV2 to TRBJ2-5; D gene uncertain. The CDR3 is made up of 12 amino acids. The germline V and J ends were trimmed by 5 bases and 3 bases, with 7 bases remaining between them. The V gene's germline CDR1 is SNHLY and CDR2 FYNNEI. CDR3 in amino acids: CASSPSEETQYF. The DNA of the CDR3 is TGTGCCAGCAGTCCTTCCGAAGAGACCCAGTACTTC. Variable domain in full (rest from reference TRBV2 and TRBJ2-5): EPEVTQTPSHQVTQMGQEVILRCVPISNHLYFYWYRQILGQKVEFLVSFYNNEISEKSEIFDDQFSVERPDGSNFTLKIRSTKLEDSAMYFCASSPSEETQYFGPGTRLLVL.

Of note for this clonotype: A read error is possible here, since a much larger clone lies one base away. The chain carries TRBV13 and TRBJ2-7, with D possibly TRBD2 on 5 matching bases. Trimming cost V 5 bases and J 5 bases, with 22 bases left between them. Germline V lookup: CDR1 PRHDT, CDR2 FYEKMQ (reference sequence). This CDR3 spans 16 amino acids. The CDR3 DNA is TGTGCCAGCAGCCTAGTAGAAGCGAGAGGGCCCGACGAGCAGTACTTC. The encoded protein is CASSLVEARGPDEQYF.

V is TRBV6-2 or TRBV6-3 and J is TRBJ2-1, with no clear D. Germline CDR1 reads MNHEY; CDR2 reads SVGEGT. CDR3 length equals 12 residues. V shed 5 bases and J shed 11 bases, with 13 bases lying between them. CDR3: CASSREDTKQFF. Here the CDR3 DNA reads TGTGCCAGCAGTCGAGAAGACACTAAGCAGTTCTTC.

This clonotype was recorded many times. This sequence joins TRBV28 and TRBJ1-5; D may be TRBD1 (6 bases). Trimming cost V 6 bases and J 7 bases, with 16 bases left between them. CDR1 and CDR2 from the germline V gene are MDHEN and SYDVKM. The CDR3 extends over 14 amino acids. CDR3 protein: CASSMGGGRQPQHF. The CDR3 bases are TGTGCCAGCAGCATGGGGGGGGGCCGGCAGCCCCAGCATTTT.

V and J are TRBV27 and TRBJ2-1; 12 nucleotides line up with TRBD2. This CDR3 is 16 amino acids long. Looked up from germline, CDR1 is MNHEY and CDR2 is SMNVEV (reference sequence). The V segment lost 6 bases and the J segment 2 bases; nucleotides outside the gene matches: 5. The CDR3, as DNA: TGTGCCAGCAGCCCTAGCGGGAGGGGCACCTACAATGAGCAGTTCTTC. As protein: CASSPSGRGTYNEQFF.

CDR3 DNA: TGTGCCAGCAGCCCAGCCGACAGGACGAACACCGGGGAGCTGTTTTTT. Translating it yields CASSPADRTNTGELFF. V gene TRBV5-4 combines with J gene TRBJ2-2; maybe TRBD1 (6 bases). V lost 4 bases and J 0 bases, leaving 13 bases between the germline ends. Germline V lookup: CDR1 SGHNT, CDR2 YYREEE (reference sequence). The CDR3 has 16 residues.

This clonotype occurred many times. J is TRBJ1-2 and V is TRBV7-9; D gene ambiguous. The CDR3 has 13 amino acids. Deletions cut 8 bases from V and 3 bases from J, with 13 bases between. In germline, CDR1 is SEHNR, CDR2 FQNEAQ (reference sequence). The CDR3 reads CASAVGPYYGYTF. CDR3 bases: TGTGCCAGCGCCGTTGGGCCATACTATGGCTACACCTTC.

This clonotype occurred many times. The V and J genes are TRBV11-3 and TRBJ1-1; D unclear. Germline CDR1 SGHNT, CDR2 YENEEA. V was pared by 5 bases and J by 3 bases, with 10 bases between. This CDR3 region has 13 residues. CDR3 DNA sequence: TGTGCCAGCAGCCCTTTTGCGGACACTGAAGCTTTCTTT. This gives the protein CASSPFADTEAFF.

V gene TRBV6-2 or TRBV6-3 combines with J gene TRBJ2-6, with D possibly being TRBD1 (5 bases). CDR1 and CDR2 (germline): MNHEY, SVGEGT. V shed 5 bases and J shed 0 bases, with 11 bases lying between them. There are 16 residues in the CDR3. The CDR3 region has the DNA TGTGCCAGCAGTCAGGGTACTCCCTCTGGGGCCAACGTCCTGACTTTC. This encodes CASSQGTPSGANVLTF.

This clonotype was detected ten times or more. This chain joins TRBV10-3 and TRBJ1-1, with D unclear. V was cut by 2 bases and J by 3 bases, with 19 bases left in between. This CDR3 has 17 amino acids. Germline V gives CDR1 ENHRY, CDR2 SYGVKD. In nucleotides, the CDR3 is TGTGCCATCAGTGAGCGTTATTACCTCCGACCGGACACTGAAGCTTTCTTT. It specifies CAISERYYLRPDTEAFF.

This clonotype has ten or more counts. This chain uses TRBV6-1 with TRBJ1-2; no definite D call. Trimming removed 8 bases at V and 8 bases at J, with 12 bases between. Germline-derived CDR1 and CDR2 are MNHNS and SASEGT. This CDR3 comprises 11 residues. The CDR3 loop is CASGGLEGYTF. DNA for the CDR3: TGTGCCAGCGGAGGCCTGGAAGGCTACACCTTC.

This clonotype was seen many times. The chain joins TRBV27 to TRBJ1-1; D not certain. Germline lookup yields CDR1 MNHEY and CDR2 SMNVEV (reference sequence). The CDR3 contains 12 residues. V was shortened by 3 bases and J by 7 bases, with 9 bases between the two germline ends. As DNA, the CDR3 is TGTGCCAGCAGTTTTCTCGGCCGTGAAGCTTTCTTT. Encoded protein: CASSFLGREAFF.

This clonotype showed up just a few times. The genes are TRBV30 and TRBJ1-4; D not certain. V lost 0 bases, J lost 0 bases, and 5 bases lay in between. The CDR3 extends over 14 amino acids. Germline V gene lookup returns CDR1 GTSNPN and CDR2 SVGIG (reference sequence). CDR3 DNA: TGTGCCTGGAGTGTTGGGGCAACTAATGAAAAACTGTTTTTT. Protein sequence: CAWSVGATNEKLFF.

This clonotype was found many times. This chain uses TRBV20-1 with TRBJ2-5; TRBD2 aligns across 7 bases. The junction had 9 bases not matched to a gene; V was cut back by 3 bases and J by 5 bases. This CDR3 has 14 residues. Germline CDR1 DFQATT, CDR2 SNEGSKA (reference sequence). CDR3 residues: CSARGGTGGETQYF. Written as DNA, the CDR3 is TGCAGTGCTAGGGGGGGGACTGGTGGGGAGACCCAGTACTTC.

This clonotype was observed many times. Here the CDR3 DNA reads TGTGCCAGTAGTATAGATGAACGGTATAACTATGGCTACACCTTC. Translated: CASSIDERYNYGYTF. The chain joins TRBV19 to TRBJ1-2; D not certain. Germline CDR1 LNHDA, CDR2 SQIVND (reference sequence). CDR3 length: 15 residues. Trimming removed 0 bases at V and 1 base at J, with 9 bases between.